This T cell receptor (beta chain) was recorded in a study of blood T cells in healthy people across ages. Using a J-beta primer mix together with a sample-barcoded 5' primer, a second PCR was run for 7 to 11 cycles. Via MiXCR, TCRdb re-called the 5' RACE reads, giving one row per CDR3 protein. Here the sample spans 1,500,000 or so distinct CDR3 sequences, roughly 43% being singletons. Germline CDR1 reads DFQATT; CDR2 reads SNEGSKA (reference sequence). The CDR3 has 12 amino acids. Trimming removed 0 bases at V and 4 bases at J, with 4 bases between. Each donor had around 9.8 milliliters of peripheral blood drawn. This clonotype was detected many times.

The sample comprised blood. This sequence was found in a woman in her late teens or twenties in good health. The V call is TRBV20-1, the J call TRBJ2-1; the D is unclear. CDR3 nucleotides: TGCAGTGCTAGAGATCTTTACAATGAGCAGTTCTTC. Translating gives CSARDLYNEQFF.